This T cell receptor (beta chain) appears in the sequencing data of a study of CD8 T cells in ankylosing spondylitis. This clonotype was detected ten times or more. TCRdb itself ran the 5' RACE reads through MiXCR, one entry per CDR3 protein. This table holds 35,000 to 50,000 distinct CDR3 sequences, 4% found once. Per the germline V gene, CDR1 is SGDLS and CDR2 is YYNGEE. The V gene lost 3 bases and the J gene lost 3 bases, with 10 bases spanning the gap. The CDR3 is 13 residues long. This TCR derives from a female donor with ankylosing spondylitis or in good health (not recorded which). The V and J genes are TRBV9 and TRBJ2-7, with no clear D. The sample taken for sequencing was blood, either unsorted or a sorted T cell fraction (not recorded which). CDR3 nucleotides: TGTGCCAGCAGCGCCCCTGGGTACTACGAGCAGTACTTC. It is translated as CASSAPGYYEQYF.